One sample yielded the 30 T cell receptor beta chains listed below, sequenced in a study of cytomegalovirus exposure and HLA in healthy donors (dated by TCRdb to about 2017). Libraries were made using the immunoSEQ multiplex PCR assay. For the multiplex PCR, a mixture combining 60 forward primers for TCR Vbeta segments and 13 reverse primers for TCR Jbeta segments was used. As stored in TCRdb, this immuneACCESS dataset retains in-frame rearrangements with V and J assigned. A fraction of the clones does not appear; measured against another copy, unresolved V genes explain less than half of the discrepancy, and the remainder lacks a known reason. The table for this sample lists about 160,000 clones; about three quarters of them were counted only once. Together, the top ten hold 2.5% to 3% of the sample. Source material: PBMCs. Source of these receptors: a woman under 40 in good health and CMV-seronegative.

This clone was seen more than once but under ten times. The chain carries TRBV7-6 and TRBJ2-1, with D possibly matching TRBD1 (6 bases). Germline CDR1 is SGHVS and CDR2 is FNYEAQ. CDR3 length equals 15 residues. V was clipped by 1 base and J by 2 bases, with 9 bases between them. This CDR3 is CASSLGQDAYNEQFF. The CDR3 DNA follows: TGTGCCAGCAGCTTAGGACAGGATGCCTACAATGAGCAGTTCTTC.

The chain uses TRBV19 and TRBJ1-5; D call uncertain. V dropped 7 bases and J dropped 0 bases, with 10 bases sitting between them. Germline CDR1 LNHDA, CDR2 SQIVND (reference sequence). This CDR3 is built from 14 residues. CDR3 DNA: TGTGCCAGTAACGCCCGGGTTAGCAATCAGCCCCAGCATTTT. It codes for CASNARVSNQPQHF.

Comment on this clone: This sample also contains other DNA sequences that code for the same CDR3. The chain is built from TRBV5-1 and TRBJ2-1; 10 bases match TRBD2. Germline CDR1 is SGHRS and CDR2 is YFSETQ. This CDR3 is 15 amino acids long. V shed 4 bases, J shed 0 bases, and the junction held 1 base outside the gene matches. Here the CDR3 DNA reads TGCGCCAGCAGCCCTAGCGGGAGCTCCTACAATGAGCAGTTCTTC. Its protein product is CASSPSGSSYNEQFF.

The rearrangement uses TRBV2 and TRBJ2-7, with 8 positions matching TRBD1. This CDR3 contains 15 residues. The germline V gene has CDR1 SNHLY and CDR2 FYNNEI. With V trimmed by 7 bases and J by 5 bases, 13 bases remained unmatched. The CDR3 loop is CASTPHRTGWDEQYF. The CDR3 region has the DNA TGTGCCAGCACCCCCCACCGGACAGGGTGGGACGAGCAGTACTTC.

The chain recombines TRBV28 with TRBJ2-1, with 7 bases matching TRBD2. Germline V gene sequence: CDR1 MDHEN, CDR2 SYDVKM. Trimming removed 5 bases from V and 2 bases from J; junction bases left unmatched: 6. The CDR3 length is 15 residues. This CDR3 reads CASSSTGGAYNEQFF. The DNA for the CDR3 is TGTGCCAGCAGTAGCACTGGGGGGGCCTACAATGAGCAGTTCTTC.

The rearrangement uses TRBV10-3 and TRBJ1-5; the match to TRBD1 covers 9 bases. V was clipped by 3 bases and J by 5 bases; unmatched bases: 5. From germline, CDR1 is ENHRY and CDR2 SYGVKD. CDR3 length: 15 residues. The CDR3 DNA is TGTGCCATCAGTGACTTCGGACAGGGGCATCAGCCCCAGCATTTT. This translates into CAISDFGQGHQPQHF.

This clone has only one observation. The rearrangement joins TRBV30 to TRBJ1-2; 7 nucleotides line up with TRBD1. In germline, CDR1 is GTSNPN, CDR2 SVGIG (reference sequence). The CDR3 totals 16 residues. V lost 5 bases and J lost 5; bases outside the gene matches: 17. This chain's CDR3 is CAWFRPGHRDRYGYTF. The CDR3 region has the DNA TGTGCCTGGTTTCGGCCAGGTCACCGGGACAGATATGGCTACACCTTC.

The sample holds a few counts of this clone. The chain is built from TRBV7-2 and TRBJ2-7; no firm D call. Trimming stripped 4 bases from V and 2 bases from J, with 15 bases between. The CDR3 totals 15 residues. CDR1 is SGHTA and CDR2 is FQGNSA in the germline V gene. The DNA of the CDR3 is TGTGCCAGCAGCTCCGCTACGGTGGTTCCCTACGAGCAGTACTTC. Translated: CASSSATVVPYEQYF.

The V gene is TRBV5-4, the J gene TRBJ1-1; D ambiguous. Germline V lookup: CDR1 SGHNT, CDR2 YYREEE (reference sequence). This CDR3 has 14 residues. V was pared by 1 base and J by 1 base, with 8 bases between. The CDR3 bases are TGTGCCAGCAGCTTGAGAGGAGAGAACACTGAAGCTTTCTTT. Its translation: CASSLRGENTEAFF.

V gene TRBV6-5 combines with J gene TRBJ2-1, with 8 bases lining up with TRBD2. The CDR3 spans 16 residues. Germline V gives CDR1 MNHEY, CDR2 SVGAGI. V gave up 4 bases and J gave up 0 bases; unmatched junction bases: 5. The CDR3 protein is CASSSLAGRSYNEQFF. The CDR3 bases are TGTGCCAGCAGTTCCTTAGCGGGGCGCTCCTACAATGAGCAGTTCTTC.

The V gene is TRBV5-1, the J gene TRBJ2-1; 7 nucleotides agree with TRBD2. This CDR3 contains 14 residues. Unmatched junction bases numbered 3, after V lost 0 bases and J lost 6 bases. The germline V gene has CDR1 SGHRS and CDR2 YFSETQ. CDR3 residues: CASSLEAGANEQFF. CDR3 DNA: TGCGCCAGCAGCTTGGAGGCGGGAGCCAATGAGCAGTTCTTC.

The V call is TRBV19, the J call TRBJ2-5; 8 nucleotides line up with TRBD1. The CDR3 sequence is 12 residues long. V shed 7 bases, J shed 4 bases, and the junction held 2 bases outside the gene matches. Per the germline V gene, CDR1 is LNHDA and CDR2 is SQIVND (reference sequence). The CDR3 reads CASKDRGETQYF. In DNA form, the CDR3 reads TGTGCCAGTAAAGACAGGGGAGAGACCCAGTACTTC.

The chain uses TRBV7-8 and TRBJ2-7; 12 bases align to TRBD2. J lost 4 bases, V lost 0 bases, and 4 bases had no gene match. Germline V gives CDR1 SGHVS, CDR2 FQNEAQ. The length of the CDR3 is 16 residues. The DNA for the CDR3 is TGTGCCAGCAGCTTAGCCCTAGCGGGAGGGCCGTACGAGCAGTACTTC. Translation: CASSLALAGGPYEQYF. Supplemented by reference TRBV7-8 and TRBJ2-7, the full variable domain reads GAGVSQSPRYKVAKRGQDVALRCDPISGHVSLFWYQQALGQGPEFLTYFQNEAQLDKSGLPSDRFFAERPEGSVSTLKIQRTQQEDSAVYLCASSLALAGGPYEQYFGPGTRLTVT.

The chain links TRBV7-6 to TRBJ2-5, with TRBD1 identical over 10 bases. The V gene's germline CDR1 is SGHVS and CDR2 FNYEAQ. The length of the CDR3 is 15 residues. V was clipped by 4 bases and J by 3 bases; unmatched bases: 5. The CDR3 sequence: CASSWTGGGKETQYF. CDR3 DNA sequence: TGTGCCAGCAGCTGGACAGGGGGTGGGAAAGAGACCCAGTACTTC.

This chain links TRBV7-2 with TRBJ1-5; no firm D call. V lost 2 bases and J lost 5, with 7 bases in between. CDR1 and CDR2 from the germline V gene are SGHTA and FQGNSA. The CDR3 sequence is 13 residues long. The CDR3: CASSLSFYQPQHF. The CDR3 DNA is TGTGCCAGCAGCTTAAGCTTTTATCAGCCCCAGCATTTT.

The genes are TRBV27 and TRBJ1-6, with TRBD1 identical over 9 bases. This CDR3 is built from 14 residues. Germline loops: CDR1 MNHEY, CDR2 SMNVEV (reference sequence). V was pared by 6 bases and J by 14 bases, with 11 bases of the junction left unmatched. CDR3: CASSWDRDQLALHF. CDR3 in DNA: TGTGCCAGCAGCTGGGACAGGGATCAACTGGCCCTCCACTTT.

The chain carries TRBV4-3 and TRBJ2-3, with 8 bases fitting TRBD2. CDR1 is LGHNA, CDR2 YSLEER, per germline. This CDR3 spans 18 amino acids. Trimming at V came to 3 bases and at J to 5 bases, leaving 16 bases not matched to a gene. CDR3 DNA: TGCGCCAGCAGCCACGGTCGCGGCGGGCGGGGGGTGGGAGATACGCAGTATTTT. Residues: CASSHGRGGRGVGDTQYF.

V is TRBV11-2 and J is TRBJ1-4; D uncertain. V lost 5 bases, J lost 0 bases, and 7 bases lay in between. The length of the CDR3 is 14 residues. The germline V gene has CDR1 SGHAT and CDR2 FQNNGV. CDR3 DNA: TGTGCCAGCAGCCTCTTTGCAACTAATGAAAAACTGTTTTTT. Its translation is CASSLFATNEKLFF.

As DNA, the CDR3 is TGTGCCAGCAGCGTCCACGGGACTAGCGGGAGGGGCTCCTACAATGAGCAGTTCTTC. It codes for CASSVHGTSGRGSYNEQFF. The chain employs TRBV9 and TRBJ2-1; 16 positions match TRBD2. With V trimmed by 2 bases and J by 0 bases, 5 bases remained unmatched. Germline values: CDR1 SGDLS, CDR2 YYNGEE. The CDR3 spans 19 residues.

This clone was observed a few times. The chain joins TRBV10-3 to TRBJ1-6, with a weak D call TRBD1 (5 bases). Germline assignment: CDR1 ENHRY and CDR2 SYGVKD. The CDR3 contains 12 residues. Trimming stripped 4 bases from V and 12 bases from J, with 10 bases between. The CDR3 nucleotides are TGTGCCATCAGTGCTGGGGGGGGACCCCTCCACTTT. This codes for CAISAGGGPLHF.

V and J are TRBV29-1 and TRBJ2-2; D might be TRBD2 (5 bases). The V gene's germline CDR1 is SQVTM and CDR2 ANQGSEA. The CDR3 runs 12 residues. V was clipped by 6 bases and J by 7 bases, with 12 bases between them. This chain's CDR3 is CSVAFGDGELFF. The DNA of the CDR3 is TGCAGCGTAGCCTTCGGGGACGGGGAGCTGTTTTTT.

This clone appeared a few times. V and J are TRBV5-5 and TRBJ1-1; TRBD1 matches 9 bases. V shed 4 bases, J shed 9 bases, and the junction held 13 bases outside the gene matches. The CDR3 consists of 15 residues. The V gene's germline CDR1 is SGHKS and CDR2 YYEKEE (reference sequence). The CDR3, as DNA: TGTGCCAGCAGCCAAGATAGGTCGGGACAGGGACAAGCTTTCTTT. It is translated as CASSQDRSGQGQAFF.

This clone was seen only a few times. V and J are TRBV5-1 and TRBJ1-3; D ambiguous. Trimming took off 4 bases at V and 0 bases at J, with 11 bases between the two ends. This CDR3 is built from 15 residues. Germline V gene data show CDR1 as SGHRS and CDR2 as YFSETQ. The CDR3 is CASSAEGNSGNTIYF. The CDR3 DNA sequence: TGCGCCAGCAGCGCCGAGGGTAACTCTGGAAACACCATATATTTT.

The chain combines TRBV11-2 with TRBJ2-1, with D unresolved. Germline assignment: CDR1 SGHAT and CDR2 FQNNGV. The CDR3 is made up of 14 amino acids. V was shortened by 5 bases and J by 5 bases, with 13 bases between the two germline ends. The CDR3 loop is CASSPEVLNNEQFF. DNA of the CDR3: TGTGCCAGCAGCCCAGAGGTCCTAAACAATGAGCAGTTCTTC.

V is TRBV28 and J is TRBJ1-3; tentative D call: TRBD1 (5 bases). There are 16 residues in the CDR3. V lost 2 bases, J lost 0 bases, and 11 bases lay in between. In germline, CDR1 is MDHEN, CDR2 SYDVKM. CDR3 sequence reads: CASSLAGLLSGNTIYF. As DNA, the CDR3 is TGTGCCAGCAGTTTAGCGGGACTCCTCTCTGGAAACACCATATATTTT.

In DNA form, the CDR3 reads TGCGCCAGCAGCCAAGATTTCCTAATTTTCACCGGGGAGCTGTTTTTT. Amino acid sequence: CASSQDFLIFTGELFF. This chain joins TRBV4-1 and TRBJ2-2, with D unresolved. The CDR3 is 16 amino acids. Trimming pared 0 bases from V and 4 bases from J, leaving 12 bases between. Germline CDR1 MGHRA, CDR2 YSYEKL.

The chain is built from TRBV10-3 and TRBJ2-1, with a tentative D call TRBD2 (6 bases). Trimming stripped 0 bases from V and 7 bases from J, with 13 bases between. The germline CDR1 and CDR2 sequences are ENHRY and SYGVKD. The CDR3 length is 15 residues. CDR3 DNA: TGTGCCATCAGTGAGTCATCCGGGACTTATAATGAGCAGTTCTTC. This codes for CAISESSGTYNEQFF.

This clone was counted only a few times. The V call is TRBV27, the J call TRBJ1-5; 7 bases fit TRBD1. The CDR3 covers 13 residues. V lost 5 bases, J lost 4 bases, and 2 bases stayed unmatched. Germline V CDR1 and CDR2: MNHEY, SMNVEV (reference sequence). CDR3 loop: CASSRQGNQPQHF. The CDR3, as DNA: TGTGCCAGCAGTAGACAGGGAAATCAGCCCCAGCATTTT.

The gene calls are TRBV4-2 and TRBJ2-1; 11 nucleotides agree with TRBD2. This CDR3 has 15 amino acids. Germline CDR1 LGHNA, CDR2 YNFKEQ. J gave up 6 bases and V 2 bases, and 3 bases lay outside the gene matches. The CDR3 sequence is CASSQLAGGSNEQFF. CDR3 DNA sequence: TGTGCCAGCAGCCAACTAGCGGGGGGATCCAATGAGCAGTTCTTC.

Here the CDR3 DNA reads TGCGCCAGCAGGGAATCTAGCGGGGCGCTCCTGGATACGCAGTATTTT. Protein sequence: CASRESSGALLDTQYF. The chain uses TRBV5-1 and TRBJ2-3; 9 positions match TRBD2. The germline CDR1 and CDR2 sequences are SGHRS and YFSETQ. J lost 6 bases, V lost 5 bases, and 13 bases had no gene match. The CDR3 has 16 residues. Supplemented by reference TRBV5-1 and TRBJ2-3, the full variable domain reads KAGVTQTPRYLIKTRGQQVTLSCSPISGHRSVSWYQQTPGQGLQFLFEYFSETQRNKGNFPGRFSGRQFSNSRSEMNVSTLELGDSALYLCASRESSGALLDTQYFGPGTRLTVL.